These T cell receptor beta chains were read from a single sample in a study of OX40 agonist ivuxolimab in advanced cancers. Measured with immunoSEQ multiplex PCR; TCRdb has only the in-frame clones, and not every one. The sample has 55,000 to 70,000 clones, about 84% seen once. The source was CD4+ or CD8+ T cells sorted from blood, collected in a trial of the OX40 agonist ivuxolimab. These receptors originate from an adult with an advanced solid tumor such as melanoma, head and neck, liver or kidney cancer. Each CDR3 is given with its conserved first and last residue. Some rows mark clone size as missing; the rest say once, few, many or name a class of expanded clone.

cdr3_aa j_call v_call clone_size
CASSLAPGPSDTEAFF TRBJ1-1 TRBV5-1 few
CASSLVSGRAGLELFF TRBJ2-2 TRBV7-2 few
CASSQDQTGSFNEQFF TRBJ2-1 TRBV4-2 -
CASSRDGEAFF TRBJ1-1 TRBV7-9 -
CASSYSLGEQFF TRBJ2-1 TRBV6-5 -
CAWNPGMGYGYTF TRBJ1-2 TRBV30 -
CASRRTSGVETQYF TRBJ2-5 TRBV2 -
CASSLTWEGYEQYF - TRBV7-2 -
CASSYGGAGLGTIYF TRBJ1-3 TRBV6-5 -
CASSQETSGTPDTQYF TRBJ2-3 TRBV4-3 -
CASSQDGTGGPYEQYF TRBJ2-7 TRBV4-3 -
CASSPGLAGITGELFF TRBJ2-2 TRBV18 -
CASSLGYSGTGDEQFF TRBJ2-1 TRBV7-2 -
CASSNQAARADGYTF TRBJ1-2 TRBV19 once
CASSTATGPKNIQYF TRBJ2-4 TRBV9 -
CASSLGAGVYNEQFF TRBJ2-1 TRBV28 -
CASSLRTPGPETQYF TRBJ2-5 TRBV11-2 -
CACMADSGNTIYF TRBJ1-3 TRBV28 -
CASSLAGTPGTGGYTF TRBJ1-2 TRBV7-2 -
CASRGNRGGYAGQFF TRBJ2-1 TRBV2 -
CASSLAWGSQPQHF TRBJ1-5 TRBV7-8 -
CASSIDRRQGADQPQHF TRBJ1-5 TRBV19 once
CASSSITGTEAFF TRBJ1-1 TRBV7-9 -
CASGTLAKNIQYF TRBJ2-4 TRBV27 -
CASSRDRANTEAFF TRBJ1-1 TRBV18 -
CASNPYRATYEQYF TRBJ2-7 TRBV6-5 -
CAIRNQGGNTEAFF TRBJ1-1 TRBV10-3 -
CASSSRTSGSTDTQYF TRBJ2-3 TRBV5-4 -
CASSQGGANKAFF TRBJ1-1 TRBV14 once
CASSPMQGPGEKLFF TRBJ1-4 TRBV19 -
CASSLGTAYGYTF TRBJ1-2 TRBV18 once
CASSEMAPTDTQYF TRBJ2-3 TRBV2 -
CASSAVMGNEAFF TRBJ1-1 TRBV2 once
CASSWPSGGYQETQYF TRBJ2-5 TRBV5-6 -
CASSSNYYEQYF TRBJ2-7 TRBV28 once
CASSLAVPGTGRNQPQHF TRBJ1-5 TRBV7-8 many
CSARVDEQFF TRBJ2-1 TRBV20-1 -
CASSFQGPWGGYTF TRBJ1-2 TRBV28 -
CASSQGGGRSNQPQHF TRBJ1-5 TRBV4-1 -
CASSLGGYSNQPQHF TRBJ1-5 TRBV18 -
CASSLAGTSSYNEQFF TRBJ2-1 TRBV7-6 -